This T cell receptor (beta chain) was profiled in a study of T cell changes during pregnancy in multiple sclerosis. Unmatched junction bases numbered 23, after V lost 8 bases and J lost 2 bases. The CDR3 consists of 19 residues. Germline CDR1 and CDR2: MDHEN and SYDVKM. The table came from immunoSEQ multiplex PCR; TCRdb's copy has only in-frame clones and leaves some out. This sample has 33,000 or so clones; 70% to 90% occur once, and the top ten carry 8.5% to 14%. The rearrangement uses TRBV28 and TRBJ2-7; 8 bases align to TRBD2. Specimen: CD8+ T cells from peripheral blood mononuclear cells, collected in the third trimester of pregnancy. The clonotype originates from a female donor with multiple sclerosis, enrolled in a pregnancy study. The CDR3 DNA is TGTGCCAGCGGGGATGGCAGTGGCCCGGGGGGGGGCCTCGCCTACGAGCAGTACTTC. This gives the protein CASGDGSGPGGGLAYEQYF.